A selection of T cell receptor beta chains follows, all from one sample in a study of preoperative IRX-2 immunotherapy in early breast cancer. Repertoires were generated with immunoSEQ multiplex PCR, while TCRdb's copy carries only in-frame clones and drops some. The sample records about 32,000 clones, roughly four fifths being singletons. The sample here was lymph node tissue, taken from a patient treated with IRX-2 immunotherapy. These receptors were obtained from a human donor with breast cancer. Each CDR3 is given with its conserved first and last residue. Each record gives: CDR3 protein, CDR3 DNA, J gene, V gene, clone size, D gene. A D gene is named only where the DNA matches it firmly. The size of a clone is reported for some rows only, either as once, few or many, or as a class for expanded clones.

CASSLVGTSTYEQYF	TGTGCCAGCAGCTTAGTGGGTACCTCCACCTACGAGCAGTACTTC	TRBJ2-7	TRBV11-3	-	-
CSVGGKNTEAFF	TGCAGCGTTGGCGGGAAGAACACTGAAGCTTTCTTT	TRBJ1-1	TRBV29-1	-	-
CASSLRTGANTEAFF	TGCGCCAGCAGCCTAAGGACAGGTGCGAACACTGAAGCTTTCTTT	TRBJ1-1	TRBV5-1	-	TRBD1
CASSIWSNQPQHF	TGTGCCAGTAGTATTTGGAGCAATCAGCCCCAGCATTTT	TRBJ1-5	TRBV19	-	-
CASSPNTGELFF	TGTGCCAGCAGTCCGAACACCGGGGAGCTGTTTTTT	TRBJ2-2	TRBV27	-	-
CASSPEGGKTYEQYF	TGTGCCAGCAGCCCCGAGGGCGGGAAGACCTACGAGCAGTACTTC	TRBJ2-7	TRBV6-8	-	-
CASSPPNPQYEQYF	TGTGCCAGCTCACCACCCAACCCCCAGTACGAGCAGTACTTC	TRBJ2-7	TRBV18	once	-
CASRRGPGNEQFF	TGTGCCAGCAGACGGGGACCAGGCAATGAGCAGTTCTTC	TRBJ2-1	TRBV28	-	-
CASSRSGRAGTDTQYF	TGTGCCAGCAGTCGAAGCGGGAGGGCCGGTACAGATACGCAGTATTTT	TRBJ2-3	TRBV28	-	TRBD2
CASSPNRSSSYNEQFF	TGTGCCAGCAGCCCCAACAGGAGTAGCTCCTACAATGAGCAGTTCTTC	TRBJ2-1	TRBV7-5	-	-
CAWSDPGPAYEQYF	TGTGCCTGGAGTGATCCGGGACCAGCGTACGAGCAGTACTTC	TRBJ2-7	TRBV30	-	-
CSVTSGQTYEQYF	TGCAGCGTTACTAGCGGGCAAACCTACGAGCAGTACTTC	TRBJ2-7	TRBV29-1	-	TRBD2
CASKYATGSRFGTGELFF	TGTGCCAGCAAGTATGCGACAGGGTCGCGGTTTGGCACCGGGGAGCTGTTTTTT	TRBJ2-2	TRBV28	-	TRBD1
CASSIGFSGTSTDTQYF	TGTGCCAGTAGTATAGGTTTTAGCGGAACTAGCACAGATACGCAGTATTTT	TRBJ2-3	TRBV19	-	-
CAISEWGAEAFF	TGTGCCATCAGTGAGTGGGGCGCTGAAGCTTTCTTT	TRBJ1-1	TRBV10-3	-	-
CASSLIGGRRDEQYF	TGTGCCAGCAGTTTGATCGGGGGGAGGAGGGACGAGCAGTACTTC	TRBJ2-7	TRBV28	-	TRBD2
CASTLARVYEQYF	TGTGCCAGCACCCTGGCCAGGGTATACGAGCAGTACTTC	TRBJ2-7	TRBV6-8	-	-
CASSQALGTGTLDGYTF	TGTGCCAGCAGCCAAGCCCTTGGGACAGGGACTTTGGATGGCTACACCTTC	TRBJ1-2	TRBV11-3	-	TRBD1
CASSYSPPGYGYTF	TGTGCCAGCAGTTACTCGCCCCCAGGCTATGGCTACACCTTC	TRBJ1-2	TRBV28	-	-
CASSLAGQGLEKLFF	TGTGCCAGCAGTTTAGCTGGGCAGGGGTTGGAAAAACTGTTTTTT	TRBJ1-4	TRBV28	-	-
CASSEGAGTDTQYF	TGTGCCAGCAGTGAAGGTGCAGGGACGGATACGCAGTATTTT	TRBJ2-3	TRBV2	-	-
CASSSLGLIGYTF	TGTGCCAGCAGCTCCCTGGGATTGATTGGCTACACCTTC	TRBJ1-2	TRBV7-2	-	-
CASTSDVDGLYEQFF	TGTGCCAGTACCTCAGACGTTGACGGGCTCTATGAGCAGTTCTTC	TRBJ2-1	TRBV19	few	-
CASRAETGRTITQYF	TGTGCCAGCAGGGCTGAGACAGGGAGGACGATCACGCAGTATTTT	TRBJ2-3	TRBV28	few	-
CASSQDPLAGGSNEQFF	TGTGCCAGCAGCCAAGATCCGCTAGCGGGGGGGAGCAATGAGCAGTTCTTC	TRBJ2-1	TRBV14	-	TRBD2
CASSPGAPGNTIYF	TGTGCCAGCAGTCCAGGGGCTCCCGGAAACACCATATATTTT	TRBJ1-3	TRBV28	-	-
CASSPLLNSEAFF	TGTGCCAGCAGCCCTCTCTTAAACAGTGAAGCTTTCTTT	TRBJ1-1	TRBV14	-	-
CAISEPGTSGTYEQYF	TGTGCCATCAGTGAGCCCGGGACTAGCGGAACCTACGAGCAGTACTTC	TRBJ2-7	TRBV10-3	-	TRBD2
CASSLVAGTYEQYF	TGTGCCAGCAGCTTAGTAGCGGGCACCTACGAGCAGTACTTC	TRBJ2-7	TRBV7-6	-	TRBD2
CASRRTTAHEAFF	TGTGCCAGCAGGCGGACGACAGCCCATGAAGCTTTCTTT	TRBJ1-1	TRBV6-8	-	-
CASSNTGDTQFF	TGTGCCAGTAGTAACACCGGGGACACGCAGTTCTTC	TRBJ2-1	TRBV19	-	-
CASSDLGAREQYF	TGTGCCAGTAGCGATCTAGGGGCGCGCGAGCAGTACTTC	TRBJ2-7	TRBV19	few	-
CASSPSVLTQETQYF	TGTGCCAGCAGCCCCTCGGTATTAACTCAAGAGACCCAGTACTTC	TRBJ2-5	TRBV11-1	-	-
CATLGMTGGAEKLFF	TGTGCCACGCTCGGGATGACAGGCGGAGCCGAAAAACTGTTTTTT	TRBJ1-4	TRBV15	-	-
CASSPLLRSQETQYF	TGTGCCAGCTCACCACTCCTGCGTAGCCAAGAGACCCAGTACTTC	TRBJ2-5	TRBV18	-	-
CASSQAGTAAAVSQYF	TGTGCCAGCAGCCAAGCCGGGACAGCCGCGGCGGTCTCGCAGTACTTC	TRBJ2-7	TRBV14	-	TRBD1
CASRHPRQGSYEQYF	TGTGCCAGCAGACACCCCCGACAGGGATCCTACGAGCAGTACTTC	TRBJ2-7	TRBV28	-	TRBD1
CASSLSTTGDEKLFF	TGTGCCAGCAGCTTATCGACCACAGGGGACGAAAAACTGTTTTTT	TRBJ1-4	TRBV11-3	-	TRBD1
CASSQDPTFNEKLFF	TGCGCCAGCAGCCAAGATCCCACGTTCAATGAAAAACTGTTTTTT	TRBJ1-4	TRBV4-1	-	-
CASSPPGLAGGTGELFF	TGTGCCAGCTCACCCCCGGGACTAGCGGGGGGCACCGGGGAGCTGTTTTTT	TRBJ2-2	TRBV18	-	TRBD2